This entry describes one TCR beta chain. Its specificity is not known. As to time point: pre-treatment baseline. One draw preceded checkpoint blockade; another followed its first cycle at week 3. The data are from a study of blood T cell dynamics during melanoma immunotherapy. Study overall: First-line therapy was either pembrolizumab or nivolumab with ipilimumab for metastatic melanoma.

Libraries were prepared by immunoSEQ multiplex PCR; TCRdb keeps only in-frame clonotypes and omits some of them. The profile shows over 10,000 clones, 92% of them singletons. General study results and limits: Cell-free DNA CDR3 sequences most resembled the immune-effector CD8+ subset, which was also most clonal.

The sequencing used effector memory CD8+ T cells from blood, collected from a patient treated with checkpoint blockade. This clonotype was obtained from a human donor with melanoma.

The CDR3 is CASSRREWEKLFF. The CDR3 DNA follows: TGTGCCAGCAGCCGACGGGAATGGGAAAAACTGTTTTTT. J is TRBJ1-4 and V is TRBV27; no clear D. The CDR3 contains 13 residues. V lost 6 bases and J 8 bases, leaving 13 bases between the germline ends. From germline, CDR1 is MNHEY and CDR2 SMNVEV (reference sequence).